The subject of this entry is one T cell receptor beta chain. The antigen remains unidentified. The data originate from a study of post-analysis software for immune sequencing data. Study-level points and caveats: Controls had lower frequencies than patients of roughly five TRBV segments, which included TRBV5-6, TRBV5-1 and TRBV20-1.

Germline CDR1 and CDR2: SGHRS and YFSETQ. The CDR3 sequence is 15 residues long. The library was made from cDNA and included unique molecular identifiers. TCRdb ran MiXCR on the PCR reads and lists one entry per CDR3 protein. This sample has 750,000 to 900,000 distinct CDR3 sequences; 35% to 55% occur once, and the top ten carry roughly 5%. Sequenced input: blood. This sequence was found in a girl aged 10 to 17 with multiple sclerosis. The gene calls are TRBV5-1 and TRBJ2-7; 7 bases align to TRBD1. The last part of the DNA fits TRBJ2-5 better; the J call may be wrong. Here the CDR3 DNA reads TGCGCCAGCAGCTTGGAGACAGGGTCCGGGGAGACCCAGTACTTC. Residues: CASSLETGSGETQYF.